This TCR beta chain stems from a study of cytomegalovirus exposure and HLA in healthy donors. Whole-study findings and limits: TCR beta chain V- and J-gene trimming was linked, in a later analysis, to a missense variant in DCLRE1C. In an earlier analysis, in some 540 donors, most V segments appeared productive either ~90% or ~30% of the time. Later analysis revealed greater clonal expansion in HLA-associated TCR beta chains than in equally common others.

Nominally healthy donors provided the samples, though records likely missed some immune exposures. The PCR ran on 60 Vbeta and 13 Jbeta primers. Repertoires were generated with immunoSEQ multiplex PCR, while TCRdb's copy carries only in-frame clones and drops some. The data hold 60,000 to 85,000 clones, with about 75% observed a single time. Concerning this clone: Antigen specificity is unknown.

There are 13 residues in the CDR3. CDR1 is WSHSY, CDR2 SAAADI, per germline. The V end was cut by 4 bases, the J end by 6 bases, with 10 bases between. V gene TRBV10-2 combines with J gene TRBJ1-5; D may be TRBD1 (6 bases). The clonotype comes from a man in his 60s in good health and CMV-seropositive. Sequenced sample: PBMCs. CDR3 region: CASSGGRTQPQHF. CDR3 bases: TGCGCCAGCAGTGGGGGGCGCACTCAGCCCCAGCATTTT.